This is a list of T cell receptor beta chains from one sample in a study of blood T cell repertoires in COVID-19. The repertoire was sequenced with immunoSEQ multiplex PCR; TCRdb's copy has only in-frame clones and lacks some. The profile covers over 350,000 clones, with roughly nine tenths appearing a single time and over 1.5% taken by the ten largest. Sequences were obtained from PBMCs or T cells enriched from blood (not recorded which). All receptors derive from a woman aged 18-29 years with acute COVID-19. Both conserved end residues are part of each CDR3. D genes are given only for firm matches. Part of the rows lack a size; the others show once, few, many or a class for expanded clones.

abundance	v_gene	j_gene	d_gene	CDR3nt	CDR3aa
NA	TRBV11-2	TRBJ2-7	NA	TGTGCCAGCAGCCCCCGGCAGGGGATGGTAAACGAGCAGTACTTC	CASSPRQGMVNEQYF
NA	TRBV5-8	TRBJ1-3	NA	TGTGCCAGCAGCTTGGGGCAGTTCTCTGGAAACACCATATATTTT	CASSLGQFSGNTIYF
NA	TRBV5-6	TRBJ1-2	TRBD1	TGTGCCAGCAGCATGACAGGGGCGGGGTATGGCTACACCTTC	CASSMTGAGYGYTF
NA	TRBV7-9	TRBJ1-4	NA	TGTGCCAGCAGCTTACCTTGGGAAGGGAGAAATGAAAAACTGTTTTTT	CASSLPWEGRNEKLFF
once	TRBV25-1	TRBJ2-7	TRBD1	TGTGCCAGCAGTGTTGGGACAGGGACCTACGAGCAGTACTTC	CASSVGTGTYEQYF
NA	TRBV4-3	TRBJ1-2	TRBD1	TGCGCCAGCAGCCACCGGGGACAGCTAAATAACTATGGCTACACCTTC	CASSHRGQLNNYGYTF
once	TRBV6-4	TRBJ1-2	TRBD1	TGTGCCAGCAACCTTCTGGGGACAGGGGGCATCCTCTATGGCTACACCTTC	CASNLLGTGGILYGYTF
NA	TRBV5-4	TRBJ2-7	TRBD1	TGTGCCAGCAGCTTGGGGGACAGTCGCTACGAGCAGTACTTC	CASSLGDSRYEQYF
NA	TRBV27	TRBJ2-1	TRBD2	TGTGCCAGCGCCCGAGGACTAGCCTACAATGAGCAGTTCTTC	CASARGLAYNEQFF
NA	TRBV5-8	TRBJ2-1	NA	TGTGCCAGCAGCTTGGGTCAGGGTTCCTACAATGAGCAGTTCTTC	CASSLGQGSYNEQFF
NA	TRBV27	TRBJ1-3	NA	TGTGCCAGCAGTTTATCCGTCGCGGCTGGAAACACCATATATTTT	CASSLSVAAGNTIYF
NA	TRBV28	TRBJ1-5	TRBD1	TGTGCCAGCAGTAGCCAGGGGGGCAATCAGCCCCAGCATTTT	CASSSQGGNQPQHF
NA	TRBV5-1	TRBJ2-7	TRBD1	TGCGCCAGCAGCTCCGGGACAGGGTCCCGGGAGCAGTACTTC	CASSSGTGSREQYF
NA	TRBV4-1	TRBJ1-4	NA	TGCGCCAGCAGCCACCCCGCGTTGGGGCCGCAAATTGAAAAACTGTTTTTT	CASSHPALGPQIEKLFF